A single TCR beta chain is shown here with its context. Its antigen is not identified. The assay was carried out at the deep level. TCRdb's table, derived via immunoSEQ multiplex PCR, lists solely in-frame clones and lacks some. Altogether some 650,000 clones are present, about 96% being singletons, with the ten largest covering around 0.058%. This sample was taken from a study of shared clonotypes between healthy human individuals. Study results and caveats: The study sampled only blood, and tissue repertoires likely differ. For naive CD4 cells, roughly 4.6% of clonotypes were shared across several donors. Generation of non-shared clonotypes was less probable than generation of clonotypes shared by all four donors.

The sequence derives from a woman in her twenties or thirties in good health. Material for sequencing was naive CD4+ T cells sorted from blood. Subset in this sample: CD45RA+ positively selected.

CDR3 DNA: TGTGCCAGCAGCTTGGGGAGCGGTGCTAGTTTTGAGCAGTTCTTC. Protein product: CASSLGSGASFEQFF. The gene calls are TRBV11-3 and TRBJ2-1, with D tentatively TRBD2 (5 bases). Germline V gives CDR1 SGHNT, CDR2 YENEEA. V shed 3 bases and J shed 9 bases, with 18 bases lying between them. There are 15 residues in the CDR3.